What follows are 25 T cell receptor beta chains derived from one specimen sequenced in a study of T-cell memory formation after mild COVID-19. TCRdb re-analysed the 5' RACE reads in MiXCR, keeping a single row per CDR3 protein. The data show tens of thousands of distinct CDR3 sequences, roughly 9.5% seen once. Sequencing input: PBMCs or a T cell subset sorted from them (not recorded which). These receptors came from a man in his late teens or twenties who had mild COVID-19 (a few samples of this study predate the infection). Cell type and time point are not known.

This clonotype has a count of ten or more. The V and J genes are TRBV6-6 and TRBJ1-4; D gene ambiguous. V was trimmed by 0 bases and J by 8 bases, leaving 10 bases between them. The CDR3 totals 14 residues. Germline V lookup: CDR1 MNHNY, CDR2 SVGAGI (reference sequence). CDR3 region: CASSYSEGAEKLFF. As DNA, the CDR3 is TGTGCCAGCAGTTACTCGGAGGGTGCGGAAAAACTGTTTTTT.

In its sample, this clonotype was seen many times. V and J are TRBV7-2 and TRBJ2-2; 8 bases are a match to TRBD2. V gave up 5 bases and J gave up 4 bases; unmatched junction bases: 9. This CDR3 is 16 amino acids long. Per germline, CDR1 SGHTA and CDR2 FQGNSA. The CDR3 is CASSRNSGARTGELFF. The CDR3 nucleotides are TGTGCCAGCAGCAGGAATAGCGGGGCCCGCACCGGGGAGCTGTTTTTT.

The chain links TRBV30 to TRBJ2-1; D gene uncertain. Trimming took 2 bases from V and 15 from J, leaving 17 bases between them. CDR3 size: 12 residues. CDR1 and CDR2 from the germline V gene are GTSNPN and SVGIG (reference sequence). CDR3 sequence: CAWSTINSILFF. The DNA of the CDR3 is TGTGCCTGGAGTACGATTAATAGTATACTGTTCTTC.

In this sample, this clonotype turned up a few times. The chain carries TRBV6-1 and TRBJ2-2; tentatively, D is TRBD2 (6 bases). Per germline, CDR1 MNHNS and CDR2 SASEGT. This CDR3 region has 15 residues. The V end lost 6 bases, the J end lost 10 bases, and 21 bases lay between the germline ends. This chain's CDR3 is CASRGRDSALEELFF. CDR3 nucleotides: TGTGCCAGCAGAGGCAGGGACTCAGCGTTGGAGGAGCTGTTTTTT.

The chain's CDR3 is CSVETGSLAKNIQYF. Here the CDR3 DNA reads TGCAGCGTCGAGACAGGTTCACTAGCCAAAAACATTCAGTACTTC. V usage is TRBV29-1 and J usage is TRBJ2-4; TRBD1 is a possible D gene (6 bases). Looked up from germline, CDR1 is SQVTM and CDR2 is ANQGSEA. V lost 6 bases, J lost 0 bases, and 15 bases lay in between. This CDR3 region has 15 residues.

This clonotype has a count of ten or more. The chain uses TRBV10-2 and TRBJ1-2; no clear D gene. CDR3 length: 14 residues. The germline CDR1 and CDR2 sequences are WSHSY and SAAADI. Trimming stripped 0 bases from V and 8 bases from J, with 13 bases between. CDR3 region: CASSESWPTGGYTF. The CDR3 DNA is TGCGCCAGCAGTGAGTCATGGCCCACCGGGGGCTACACCTTC.

The chain joins TRBV5-1 to TRBJ2-6, with 7 bases that match TRBD2. This CDR3 region has 16 residues. J was trimmed by 2 bases and V by 0 bases; bases with no gene match: 2. Germline V gene sequence: CDR1 SGHRS, CDR2 YFSETQ. CDR3 amino acids: CASSLEAGAGANVLTF. The DNA of the CDR3 is TGCGCCAGCAGCTTGGAGGCGGGGGCTGGGGCCAACGTCCTGACTTTC.

J is TRBJ1-5 and V is TRBV10-3, with D unresolved. V lost 3 bases, J lost 7 bases, and 7 bases lay in between. The CDR3 contains 12 residues. Germline CDR1 reads ENHRY; CDR2 reads SYGVKD. CDR3 coding DNA: TGTGCCATCAGTGACCCGGACCAGCCCCAGCATTTT. This sequence encodes CAISDPDQPQHF.

This clonotype was counted many times. The CDR3 here is CASSSTLTGETQYF. In DNA form, the CDR3 reads TGTGCCAGCAGCTCCACATTGACAGGGGAGACCCAGTACTTC. The chain employs TRBV7-6 and TRBJ2-5; 7 bases are a match to TRBD1. Germline values: CDR1 SGHVS, CDR2 FNYEAQ. The CDR3 runs to 14 residues. V lost 4 bases and J lost 5; bases outside the gene matches: 7.

The DNA for the CDR3 is TGTGCCAGCAGCGTAGGACAGGGTGGTCAGCCCCAGCATTTT. Amino acid sequence: CASSVGQGGQPQHF. The chain recombines TRBV6-1 with TRBJ1-5; 8 positions match TRBD1. Trimming removed 6 bases from V and 6 bases from J; junction bases left unmatched: 7. This CDR3 has 14 amino acids. CDR1 is MNHNS and CDR2 is SASEGT in the germline V gene.

The chain recombines TRBV7-6 with TRBJ2-2; the D gene could be TRBD1 or TRBD2 (5 bases each). The length of the CDR3 is 16 residues. The V gene lost 5 bases and the J gene lost 4 bases, with 17 bases spanning the gap. Per germline, CDR1 SGHVS and CDR2 FNYEAQ. The CDR3 loop reads CASSPGWQGVTGELFF. The CDR3 nucleotides are TGTGCCAGCAGCCCCGGATGGCAGGGAGTCACCGGGGAGCTGTTTTTT.

The CDR3 is CSVAGGYSSQYF. CDR3 DNA sequence: TGCAGCGTTGCGGGCGGGTATAGCTCGCAGTATTTT. The chain carries TRBV29-1 and TRBJ2-3; D perhaps matches TRBD2 (5 bases). V was shortened by 4 bases and J by 10 bases, with 15 bases between the two germline ends. This CDR3 is built from 12 residues. Germline CDR1 is SQVTM and CDR2 is ANQGSEA.

This clonotype was observed a handful of times. The chain joins TRBV28 to TRBJ2-7; D may correspond to TRBD1 or TRBD2 (5 bases each). Germline lookup yields CDR1 MDHEN and CDR2 SYDVKM. V dropped 11 bases and J dropped 4 bases, with 12 bases sitting between them. The CDR3 is 11 amino acids. The CDR3 bases are TGTGCCTCTAGGGGCGGGTACGAGCAGTACGTC. This translates into CASRGGYEQYV.

V gene TRBV7-2 combines with J gene TRBJ1-5; 7 nucleotides agree with TRBD1. This CDR3 is built from 16 residues. Losses at the gene ends were 5 bases for V and 5 bases for J; bases not matched to a gene: 12. Germline V gives CDR1 SGHTA, CDR2 FQGNSA. Written as DNA, the CDR3 is TGTGCCAGCAGCCCCGGACAAGACAGGGTGGATCAGCCCCAGCATTTT. Translated, it gives CASSPGQDRVDQPQHF.

There are many counts of this clonotype. V gene TRBV5-1 combines with J gene TRBJ2-1; D may correspond to TRBD1 or TRBD2 (5 bases each). CDR1 is SGHRS, CDR2 YFSETQ, per germline. The CDR3 has 12 residues. The V gene lost 4 bases and the J gene lost 10 bases, with 12 bases spanning the gap. CDR3: CASSAYGTEQFF. In DNA form, the CDR3 reads TGCGCCAGCAGCGCCTACGGGACGGAGCAGTTCTTC.

This clonotype occurred many times. The CDR3 loop is CASNAGNQETQYF. The CDR3, as DNA: TGCGCCAGTAATGCAGGGAACCAAGAGACCCAGTACTTC. This chain connects TRBV5-1 to TRBJ2-5; possible D gene TRBD1, 5 bases. Germline V gene data show CDR1 as SGHRS and CDR2 as YFSETQ. The CDR3 runs to 13 residues. The V gene lost 8 bases and the J gene lost 0 bases, with 11 bases spanning the gap.

This clonotype came up a few times. The rearrangement joins TRBV28 to TRBJ2-7; no firm D call. Germline lookup yields CDR1 MDHEN and CDR2 SYDVKM. Trimming took 5 bases from V and 4 from J, leaving 6 bases between them. This CDR3 has 11 amino acids. CDR3 region: CASSHGYEQYV. CDR3 sequence (DNA): TGTGCCAGCAGTCATGGATACGAGCAGTACGTC.

A few counts support this clonotype. V and J are TRBV7-2 and TRBJ2-1; 11 bases are shared with TRBD1. From germline, CDR1 is SGHTA and CDR2 FQGNSA. The CDR3 is 16 residues long. With 6 bases clipped from V and 9 bases from J, the junction kept 13 bases outside the gene matches. In DNA, the CDR3 is TGTGCCAGCAGTTGGGTCCCGGGACAGGGGGTAGTTGAGCAGTTCTTC. As protein: CASSWVPGQGVVEQFF.

This clonotype came up many times. V gene TRBV6-5 combines with J gene TRBJ2-3; D unclear. The ends were cut back, 9 bases at V and 6 bases at J, with 13 bases in the middle. From germline, CDR1 is MNHEY and CDR2 SVGAGI. The CDR3 has 12 amino acids. CDR3: CASKIGEDTQYF. The CDR3 DNA follows: TGTGCCAGTAAGATTGGAGAGGATACGCAGTATTTT.

The chain combines TRBV7-2 with TRBJ2-1, with 8 bases matching TRBD2. The V gene's germline CDR1 is SGHTA and CDR2 FQGNSA. J was trimmed by 2 bases and V by 4 bases; bases with no gene match: 4. The CDR3 runs 15 residues. The CDR3 DNA is TGTGCCAGCAGCTCCGGGACTAGTCCCTACAATGAGCAGTTCTTC. Residues: CASSSGTSPYNEQFF.

Comments on this clonotype: Since a much larger clone is just one base distant, this may be a read error. The chain recombines TRBV5-1 with TRBJ2-3; D is possibly TRBD1 (5 bases). CDR3 length: 15 amino acids. CDR1 is SGHRS and CDR2 is YFSETQ in the germline V gene. Trimming shortened V by 5 bases and J by 2 bases, and 15 bases separated the two germline ends. The CDR3 loop reads CASRHSRVATDTQYF. CDR3 coding DNA: TGCGCCAGCAGACATAGCAGGGTGGCCACAGATACGCAGTATTTT.

Many counts were recorded for this clonotype. The CDR3 protein is CASSLDRGPRAFF. The CDR3 nucleotides are TGTGCCAGCAGCTTGGACAGGGGGCCGCGGGCTTTCTTT. The genes are TRBV7-2 and TRBJ1-1; TRBD1 matches 11 bases. The junction had 5 bases not matched to a gene; V was cut back by 3 bases and J by 11 bases. Germline CDR1 SGHTA, CDR2 FQGNSA. The CDR3 runs 13 residues.

The chain combines TRBV24-1 with TRBJ2-4; maybe TRBD1 (6 bases). The CDR3 is 14 amino acids. Trimming pared 3 bases from V and 6 bases from J, leaving 11 bases between. Looked up from germline, CDR1 is KGHDR and CDR2 is SFDVKD. CDR3 sequence (DNA): TGTGCCACCAGTGATAACAGGGTCGGAAACATTCAGTACTTC. Its translation: CATSDNRVGNIQYF.

The chain uses TRBV6-2 or TRBV6-3 and TRBJ1-5; the match to TRBD1 covers 7 bases. V lost 6 bases, J lost 7 bases, and 3 bases stayed unmatched. Germline loops: CDR1 MNHEY, CDR2 SVGEGT. This CDR3 contains 12 residues. Here the CDR3 reads CASSKGAQPQHF. The CDR3 DNA sequence: TGTGCCAGCAGCAAGGGGGCCCAGCCCCAGCATTTT.

In its sample, this clonotype was seen a few times. This sequence joins TRBV11-1 and TRBJ2-3; a weak D match, TRBD1 (5 bases). Looked up from germline, CDR1 is SGHAT and CDR2 is FQDESV (reference sequence). Between the trimmed V and J ends, which lost 4 bases and 5 bases, there was a span of 13 bases. The CDR3 is 14 residues long. DNA for the CDR3: TGTGCCAGCAGCTCAACGACAGCCTTAGATACGCAGTATTTT. Amino acid sequence: CASSSTTALDTQYF.